A selection of T cell receptor beta chains follows, all from one sample in a study of blood T cells in healthy people across ages. TCRdb independently ran MiXCR on the 5' RACE reads; one entry per CDR3 protein. The profile shows roughly 860,000 distinct CDR3 sequences, roughly 60% of them singletons. Sequenced sample: blood. These receptors originate from a man aged 30-40 years in good health. Both conserved end residues are trimmed from each CDR3.

len,j_gene,v_gene,CDR3aa
13,TRBJ1-2,TRBV4-3,ASSQEGQWLYGYT
14,TRBJ2-1,TRBV7-6,ASSLVGQGSYNEQF
14,TRBJ2-1,TRBV7-3,ASSLILAVPGDEQF
10,TRBJ2-3,TRBV20-1,SARKGADTQY
9,TRBJ2-1,TRBV20-1,SAQGYNEQF
11,TRBJ2-3,TRBV6-5,ASSNPGTDTQY
15,TRBJ2-7,TRBV27,ASRVTSGGIYSYEQY
11,TRBJ1-5,TRBV7-9,ASSLGGEQPQH
11,TRBJ1-4,TRBV6-2/TRBV6-3,ASSWDGCEKLF
13,TRBJ1-1,TRBV2,ASKNRTGEGTEAF
14,TRBJ1-6,TRBV4-2,ASSPPGGRVNSPLH
15,TRBJ2-1,TRBV5-1,ASSLTGTSGGAAEQF
12,-,TRBV4-3,ASSQGTGDREQY
13,TRBJ2-5,TRBV4-2,ASSPNHRGFETQY
13,TRBJ1-2,TRBV27,ASSLRATANYGYT
12,TRBJ2-1,TRBV9,ASSAQTSGVGQF
13,TRBJ2-7,TRBV4-3,ASSHGVVGEYEQY
11,TRBJ2-7,TRBV7-9,ASHPYTNGEQY
18,TRBJ1-5,TRBV6-2/TRBV6-3,ASSYPSGTGDVDSNQPQH
12,TRBJ2-5,TRBV5-1,ASRGQAGQETQY
13,TRBJ2-1,TRBV18,ASSPDRGRGNEQF
15,TRBJ2-5,TRBV6-5,ASSYSPVGAYQETQY
13,TRBJ2-6,TRBV9,ASSVDMAGANVLT
12,TRBJ1-4,TRBV5-5,ASSLGGDREKLF
14,TRBJ2-2,TRBV4-3,ASSQDRGRLNGELF
12,TRBJ2-2,TRBV9,ASSAGQRTGELF
14,TRBJ1-5,TRBV20-1,SARPRPTHPHQPQH
14,TRBJ1-2,TRBV12-3/TRBV12-4,ASSLALWGKDYGYT
12,-,TRBV20-1,SARPGQGPYEQY
11,TRBJ1-1,TRBV20-1,SARDSRGTEAF
9,TRBJ1-2,TRBV20-1,SAAILEGYT
12,TRBJ2-2,TRBV3-1,ASSQVEGTGELF
14,TRBJ2-3,TRBV7-6,ASSLPGDFSTDTQY
12,TRBJ1-1,TRBV10-3,AISLDPTNTEAF
10,TRBJ2-3,TRBV20-1,SGAELTDTQY
13,TRBJ1-6,TRBV5-1,ASSVGQLYNSPLH
18,TRBJ2-6,TRBV5-1,ASSFGNRDRYSSGANVLT
10,TRBJ2-1,TRBV6-2/TRBV6-3,ASKTTSNEQF
13,TRBJ2-7,TRBV27,ASSLSAVASYEQY
14,TRBJ2-5,TRBV20-1,SARSPVVGGAETQY
15,TRBJ2-3,TRBV28,ASSSQGEGAVGDTQY
11,TRBJ1-2,TRBV2,ASRGRVSLGYT
16,TRBJ2-7,TRBV27,ASSLSRSQGDSSYEQY
9,TRBJ2-2,TRBV27,ASRAAGELF
13,TRBJ1-6,TRBV6-6,ASSYSMGENSPLH
15,TRBJ2-4,TRBV13,ASSLAHGGRDKNIQY
12,TRBJ2-3,TRBV12-3/TRBV12-4,ASSLGGSKDTQY
13,TRBJ1-6,TRBV6-2/TRBV6-3,ASSSVDSHNSPLH
14,TRBJ2-7,TRBV6-2/TRBV6-3,ASSRTSQGTAYEQY
11,TRBJ2-5,TRBV2,ASSGNGQETQY
16,TRBJ2-7,TRBV7-2,ASSFGPHGRGRVGEQY
15,TRBJ2-7,TRBV4-2,ASSQFLGGLAGYEQY
13,TRBJ2-1,TRBV9,ASSVEGSGVDEQF
13,TRBJ2-5,TRBV4-3,ASSQDRGYGETQY